This T cell receptor (beta chain) was recorded in a study of blood T cell repertoires in COVID-19. Measured with immunoSEQ multiplex PCR; TCRdb has only the in-frame clones, and not every one. Of 300,000 or so clones in the sample, 90% to 95% were seen once. The CDR3 runs 13 residues. J gave up 3 bases and V 2 bases, and 0 bases lay outside the gene matches. Germline lookup yields CDR1 MDHEN and CDR2 SYDVKM. The receptor was derived from a woman in her twenties or thirties with COVID-19, enrolled during active disease. Sequenced input: peripheral blood. V usage is TRBV28 and J usage is TRBJ1-2; 7 nucleotides align to TRBD1. The CDR3 nucleotides read TGTGCCAGCAGTTTACAGGGGGACTATGGCTACACCTTC. It yields the protein CASSLQGDYGYTF.